In this sample, the clone carrying this T cell receptor beta chain turned up once. Its antigen is not known. The authors ran the immunoSEQ assay, v3.0, at survey level. The data were produced by immunoSEQ multiplex PCR, yet TCRdb's version contains in-frame clones alone and is incomplete. The profile covers around 6,500 clones, with 75% to 90% appearing a single time and 3% taken by the ten largest. This record comes from a study of long-term antiretroviral therapy in people with HIV. Whole-study results and caveats: Collection of the blood, which took place between the mid-2000s and the late 2010s, possibly occurred under older ART regimens. An increase in diversity followed ART, yet levels stayed below transplant donor controls. Repertoire dominance by clones expanded before ART was seen at all time points.

Post-ART PBMC samples numbered at least two per donor, and pre-ART ones at least one. V lost 1 base and J lost 0, with 9 bases in between. The CDR3 is 16 amino acids. Germline V gene sequence: CDR1 SGHNT, CDR2 YENEEA. This chain joins TRBV11-3 and TRBJ2-2, with a weak D call TRBD2 (6 bases). The clonotype was recovered from a woman aged 50 to 60 with HIV. The source material was unsorted PBMCs, sampled 3.7 years after starting antiretroviral therapy. For the CDR3, the DNA is TGTGCCAGCAGCTTAGGGCCGGGGGCGAACACCGGGGAGCTGTTTTTT. As protein: CASSLGPGANTGELFF. The complete variable domain, with remaining parts taken from reference TRBV11-3 and TRBJ2-2, reads EAGVVQSPRYKIIEKKQPVAFWCNPISGHNTLYWYLQNLGQGPELLIRYENEEAVDDSQLPKDRFSAERLKGVDSTLKIQPAELGDSAVYLCASSLGPGANTGELFFGEGSRLTVL.